This paragraph reports one TCR beta chain. Its target is unknown. The data are from a study of CD8 T cells in Susac syndrome. The authors reverse transcribed roughly 0.5 to 1 ug RNA with random hexamers. TCRdb redid the calling of the immunoSEQ multiplex PCR reads with MiXCR, one entry per CDR3 protein. The sample includes just under 150,000 distinct CDR3 sequences, roughly 95% seen only once; the top ten take 0.065% to 0.1%. TEMRA cells underwent FACS enrichment and CD8+ and CD4+ T cells underwent negative isolation. Germline CDR1 and CDR2: MDHEN and SYDVKM. The CDR3 extends over 13 amino acids. Overall study findings and caveats: The study admitted that it had a relatively small number of individuals in its TCR sequencing and HLA analysis.

The chain carries TRBV28 and TRBJ2-6; TRBD1 matches 7 bases. The sequenced sample was CD4+ T cells from PBMCs. The receptor comes from a human donor in good health. The CDR3 protein is CGTTGERANVLTF. CDR3 sequence (DNA): TGTGGAACTACAGGGGAAAGGGCCAACGTCCTGACTTTC.